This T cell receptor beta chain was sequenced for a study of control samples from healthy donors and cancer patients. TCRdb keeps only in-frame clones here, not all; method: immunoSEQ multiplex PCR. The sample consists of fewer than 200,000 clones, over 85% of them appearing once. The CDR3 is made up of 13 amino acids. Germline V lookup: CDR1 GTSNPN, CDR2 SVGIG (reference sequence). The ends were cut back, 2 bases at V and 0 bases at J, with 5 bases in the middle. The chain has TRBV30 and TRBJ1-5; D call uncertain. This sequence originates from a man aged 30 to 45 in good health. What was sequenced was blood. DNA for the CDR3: TGTGCCTGGAGTCTTACTAGCAATCAGCCCCAGCATTTT. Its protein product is CAWSLTSNQPQHF.